This TCR beta chain was recovered during a study of cytomegalovirus exposure and HLA in healthy donors. Study-wide results and limits: The authors listed 150 or so TCR beta chains as cytomegalovirus-associated. According to an earlier analysis, most TCR beta V segments yielded productive rearrangements about 87% or about 30% of the time.

As regards this clone: Its antigen is currently unknown. The germline gene is not matched at one end of the junction; a read error may be the cause.

Vbeta (60) and Jbeta (13) primers were used in the PCR. Here immunoSEQ multiplex PCR was the method, and the copy in TCRdb shows in-frame clones only, minus some. Of about 210,000 clones in the sample, about 80% are singletons; the top ten hold 1.5% to 2%. Germline V lookup: CDR1 SGHDT, CDR2 YYEEEE. CDR3 length: 10 residues. The sequence was collected from a male donor in good health and CMV-seronegative. The specimen was PBMCs. This sequence joins TRBV5-6 and TRBJ1-4; D ambiguous. The CDR3 is CASSSGVRIF. The CDR3 DNA is TGTGCCAGCAGTTCCGGGGTCCGTATTTTT.